The 29 T cell receptor beta chains below were found in one sample sequenced in a study of T cell responses to AZD1222 COVID-19 vaccine. TCRdb's table, derived via immunoSEQ multiplex PCR, lists solely in-frame clones and lacks some. The sample holds 100,000 to 150,000 clones; over 75% are singletons and the top ten take 9.8%. Sequencing used peripheral blood, obtained on day 0 of AZD1222 vaccination. Every receptor here comes from an adult in good health.

The gene calls are TRBV7-2 and TRBJ2-3; 12 nucleotides line up with TRBD2. CDR3 length: 16 amino acids. Per germline, CDR1 SGHTA and CDR2 FQGNSA. The V segment lost 2 bases and the J segment 5 bases; nucleotides outside the gene matches: 5. The CDR3 here is CASSLQGLAGIDTQYF. The CDR3 nucleotides are TGTGCCAGCAGCTTACAAGGACTAGCGGGAATAGATACGCAGTATTTT.

The chain recombines TRBV7-9 with TRBJ2-7, with 8 bases lining up with TRBD1. The CDR3 has 17 residues. Germline CDR1 reads SEHNR; CDR2 reads FQNEAQ (reference sequence). The V segment lost 5 bases and the J segment 0 bases; nucleotides outside the gene matches: 12. The CDR3 is CASSTAGTGLSSYEQYF. In DNA form, the CDR3 reads TGTGCCAGCAGCACCGCCGGGACAGGCCTGAGCTCCTACGAGCAGTACTTC.

This clone was observed a handful of times. It is likely a read error, because the conserved phenylalanine at the end of the CDR3 is missing. The DNA is omitted, as the CDR3 cannot be located on it reliably, and the CDR3 follows TCRdb's listing. The J gene is TRBJ1-1, the V gene TRBV14; TRBD1 is the table's D call, not checked against the DNA. Germline values: CDR1 SGHDN, CDR2 FVKESK. The CDR3 length equals 13 residues, ends included. The CDR3 region is CASSLQANTKPSL.

The chain recombines TRBV7-3 with TRBJ2-3; D is uncertain. Germline assignment: CDR1 SGHTA and CDR2 FQGTGA. Trimming stripped 8 bases from V and 0 bases from J, with 15 bases between. The CDR3 runs 15 residues. The CDR3 sequence: CASAPRASSTDTQYF. The CDR3 bases are TGTGCCAGCGCCCCACGGGCTTCTAGCACAGATACGCAGTATTTT. The full variable domain, with the rest looked up from reference TRBV7-3 and TRBJ2-3, is GAGVSQTPSNKVTEKGKYVELRCDPISGHTALYWYRQSLGQGPEFLIYFQGTGAADDSGLPNDRFFAVRPEGSVSTLKIQRTERGDSAVYLCASAPRASSTDTQYFGPGTRLTVL.

The gene calls are TRBV12-3 or TRBV12-4 and TRBJ2-5; the D gene is possibly TRBD2 (6 bases). The CDR3 has 13 amino acids. V was clipped by 2 bases and J by 5 bases, with 9 bases between them. As DNA, the CDR3 is TGTGCCAGCAGTTTATTGACTAGGGAGACCCAGTACTTC. Its protein is CASSLLTRETQYF.

The chain recombines TRBV7-9 with TRBJ2-5, with 15 bases lining up with TRBD2. The CDR3 consists of 18 residues. V lost 5 bases to trimming and J lost 2 bases; unmatched junction nucleotides: 9. Germline V gene lookup returns CDR1 SEHNR and CDR2 FQNEAQ (reference sequence). CDR3 residues: CASSRGGLAGGIQETQYF. CDR3 coding DNA: TGTGCCAGCAGCCGCGGGGGACTAGCGGGGGGAATTCAAGAGACCCAGTACTTC.

V and J are TRBV3-1 (or the pseudogene TRBV3-2) and TRBJ1-2; TRBD1 might be the D (6 bases). Trimming left V 3 bases short and J 2 bases short, with 16 bases between. In germline, CDR1 is LGHDT, CDR2 YNNKEL (reference sequence). This CDR3 contains 16 residues. Here the CDR3 DNA reads TGTGCCAGCAGCCAGGTGGACAGCATAGGGAACTATGGCTACACCTTC. It specifies CASSQVDSIGNYGYTF.

The J gene is TRBJ1-2, the V gene TRBV19; the D gene is possibly TRBD1 (6 bases). Trimming took off 5 bases at V and 5 bases at J, with 15 bases between the two ends. The CDR3 length is 14 residues. Germline V CDR1 and CDR2: LNHDA, SQIVND (reference sequence). The CDR3 sequence: CASSPRAGAYGYTF. The CDR3 region has the DNA TGTGCCAGTAGTCCCCGGGCAGGGGCTTATGGCTACACCTTC.

This clone showed up just a few times. This chain connects TRBV6-5 to TRBJ2-3; 11 bases agree with TRBD2. The J segment lost 4 bases and the V segment lost 5 bases, leaving 5 bases of the junction unmatched. Germline loops: CDR1 MNHEY, CDR2 SVGAGI. The CDR3 contains 15 residues. The CDR3 region has the DNA TGTGCCAGCAGTCCGCCGGGACTAGCGGCAGATACGCAGTATTTT. Its translation: CASSPPGLAADTQYF.

The chain recombines TRBV7-9 with TRBJ1-1; TRBD1 aligns across 7 bases. The CDR3 consists of 15 residues. Germline lookup yields CDR1 SEHNR and CDR2 FQNEAQ (reference sequence). Trimming cost V 5 bases and J 5 bases; bases outside gene matches: 11. This CDR3 reads CASSPTQGVWTEAFF. The CDR3 DNA reads TGTGCCAGCAGCCCAACTCAGGGGGTGTGGACTGAAGCTTTCTTT.

The V and J genes are TRBV7-8 and TRBJ2-1; a possible D gene is TRBD1 (7 bases). Germline CDR1 is SGHVS and CDR2 is FQNEAQ. The V end lost 1 base, the J end lost 7 bases, and 17 bases lay between the germline ends. This CDR3 is 16 amino acids long. For the CDR3, the DNA is TGTGCCAGCAGCTTAGGGGGCCAGGGGGGAGTTAATGAGCAGTTCTTC. Its translation is CASSLGGQGGVNEQFF.

The chain is built from TRBV6-5 and TRBJ1-5, with TRBD1 identical over 8 bases. This CDR3 comprises 15 residues. Germline trimming cut 6 bases from V and 4 bases from J; bases unmatched to any gene: 8. Germline V gene sequence: CDR1 MNHEY, CDR2 SVGAGI. The CDR3 loop is CASSPSGGRNQPQHF. As DNA, the CDR3 is TGTGCCAGCAGCCCCTCAGGGGGCAGGAATCAGCCCCAGCATTTT.

The genes are TRBV7-2 and TRBJ1-5; D gene ambiguous. Trimming shortened V by 5 bases and J by 0 bases, and 11 bases separated the two germline ends. Germline CDR1 is SGHTA and CDR2 is FQGNSA. This CDR3 comprises 15 residues. The CDR3: CASSPGRNSNQPQHF. In nucleotides, the CDR3 is TGTGCCAGCAGCCCTGGACGGAATAGCAATCAGCCCCAGCATTTT.

The chain couples TRBV30 to TRBJ1-1, with 7 bases identical to TRBD1. The CDR3 has 14 amino acids. V lost 3 bases and J lost 5; bases outside the gene matches: 9. Germline CDR1 is GTSNPN and CDR2 is SVGIG (reference sequence). CDR3 loop: CAWSADREWTEAFF. CDR3 coding DNA: TGTGCCTGGAGCGCCGACAGGGAATGGACTGAAGCTTTCTTT.

The rearrangement joins TRBV5-6 to TRBJ2-1; TRBD2 agrees at 9 bases. The CDR3 length is 14 residues. Looked up from germline, CDR1 is SGHDT and CDR2 is YYEEEE. J gave up 6 bases and V 4 bases, and 5 bases lay outside the gene matches. The CDR3 sequence: CASSVGTSTNEQFF. Here the CDR3 DNA reads TGTGCCAGCAGCGTCGGGACTAGCACCAATGAGCAGTTCTTC.

The chain employs TRBV5-1 and TRBJ1-4; no reliable D call. CDR3 length: 15 amino acids. The germline CDR1 and CDR2 sequences are SGHRS and YFSETQ. V lost 0 bases to trimming and J lost 3 bases, with 9 bases between them. CDR3 in amino acids: CASSLGGGPNEKLFF. The CDR3, as DNA: TGCGCCAGCAGCTTGGGTGGAGGGCCTAATGAAAAACTGTTTTTT.

The chain uses TRBV19 and TRBJ2-7, with no clear D. V lost 4 bases, J lost 3 bases, and 13 bases lay in between. Germline CDR1 LNHDA, CDR2 SQIVND (reference sequence). The CDR3 covers 14 residues. The CDR3, as DNA: TGTGCCAGTAGTACCAGGACCGCACTCTACGAGCAGTACTTC. It yields the protein CASSTRTALYEQYF.

CDR3 in amino acids: CASSSVDRAFNYGYTF. In DNA form, the CDR3 reads TGTGCCAGCAGCTCCGTGGACAGGGCGTTCAACTATGGCTACACCTTC. The chain links TRBV7-9 to TRBJ1-2, with TRBD1 matching over 8 bases. This CDR3 spans 16 amino acids. V dropped 4 bases and J dropped 2; count of bases not matched to a gene: 9. Germline V gives CDR1 SEHNR, CDR2 FQNEAQ (reference sequence).

Here the CDR3 DNA reads TGTGCCAGCAGCCTACGACCCGGGGAGCTGTTTTTT. This encodes CASSLRPGELFF. This rearrangement joins TRBV11-3 to TRBJ2-2; D unclear. Trimming took 5 bases from V and 6 from J, leaving 7 bases between them. Looked up from germline, CDR1 is SGHNT and CDR2 is YENEEA. The CDR3 has 12 residues.

This rearrangement joins TRBV24-1 to TRBJ2-1, with TRBD2 matching 7 bases. The germline V gene encodes CDR1 KGHDR and CDR2 SFDVKD. J gave up 4 bases and V 4 bases, and 6 bases lay outside the gene matches. The CDR3 sequence is 15 residues long. This chain's CDR3 is CATSEVEAGYNEQFF. DNA of the CDR3: TGTGCCACCAGTGAGGTAGAAGCGGGATACAATGAGCAGTTCTTC.

The chain is built from TRBV5-1 and TRBJ1-4, with 8 bases that match TRBD1. CDR3 length: 16 amino acids. CDR1 and CDR2 (germline): SGHRS, YFSETQ. Unmatched junction bases numbered 13, after V lost 5 bases and J lost 7 bases. The CDR3: CASRPPLDRGSEKLFF. The CDR3 nucleotides are TGCGCCAGCAGGCCCCCTCTAGACAGGGGAAGTGAAAAACTGTTTTTT.

The rearrangement uses TRBV28 and TRBJ2-3; TRBD2 matches at 12 bases. Trimming removed 7 bases from V and 7 bases from J; junction bases left unmatched: 9. Germline V gene data show CDR1 as MDHEN and CDR2 as SYDVKM. The CDR3 has 15 amino acids. CDR3 in DNA: TGTGCCAGCACCGATCCCGGACTAGCGGGAAATACGCAGTATTTT. It specifies CASTDPGLAGNTQYF.

The rearrangement joins TRBV4-1 to TRBJ1-1; D not resolved. V lost 6 bases and J lost 0, with 8 bases in between. The germline V gene has CDR1 MGHRA and CDR2 YSYEKL. The CDR3 runs to 13 residues. DNA for the CDR3: TGCGCCAGCAGGAGCGTTTTGAACACTGAAGCTTTCTTT. Protein product: CASRSVLNTEAFF.

The chain has TRBV16 and TRBJ1-1; D call uncertain. Per the germline V gene, CDR1 is KGHSY and CDR2 is FQNENV. V gave up 4 bases and J gave up 4 bases, with 10 bases separating them. The CDR3 length is 13 residues. In nucleotides, the CDR3 is TGTGCCAGCAGCCGACGACCTAGCACTGAAGCTTTCTTT. This sequence encodes CASSRRPSTEAFF.

The J gene is TRBJ2-5, the V gene TRBV23-1; D may match TRBD1 or TRBD2 (5 bases each). TRBV23-1 is noted as an ORF with a role that remains uncertain. The CDR3 extends over 17 amino acids. Trimming shortened V by 7 bases and J by 3 bases, and 24 bases separated the two germline ends. The CDR3 DNA follows: TGCGCCAGCACCGACGGGGCCAGGCAAGTTAGCAAAGAGACCCAGTACTTC. This translates into CASTDGARQVSKETQYF.

This chain connects TRBV5-4 to TRBJ1-1; D possibly corresponds to TRBD1 (5 bases). CDR3 length: 16 residues. The V end lost 7 bases, the J end lost 4 bases, and 23 bases lay between the germline ends. Germline CDR1 reads SGHNT; CDR2 reads YYREEE (reference sequence). The CDR3 spells CASGRAPGSSTTEAFF. As DNA, the CDR3 is TGTGCCAGCGGAAGAGCCCCAGGGAGCAGTACCACTGAAGCTTTCTTT.

V is TRBV9 and J is TRBJ2-1, with 9 bases that match TRBD2. This CDR3 is built from 15 residues. J was trimmed by 7 bases and V by 2 bases; bases with no gene match: 7. CDR1 is SGDLS, CDR2 YYNGEE, per germline. CDR3 sequence reads: CASSVLLAGTNEQFF. CDR3 DNA sequence: TGTGCCAGCAGCGTCCTACTAGCGGGTACGAATGAGCAGTTCTTC.

The chain combines TRBV11-2 with TRBJ1-5; perhaps TRBD1 as D (5 bases). The V gene lost 3 bases and the J gene lost 4 bases, with 13 bases spanning the gap. Per the germline V gene, CDR1 is SGHAT and CDR2 is FQNNGV. The CDR3 contains 15 residues. CDR3 bases: TGTGCCAGCAGCTTCTCGGGGGAAGTTAATCAGCCCCAGCATTTT. It codes for CASSFSGEVNQPQHF.

This clone was recorded a few times. This chain connects TRBV5-5 to TRBJ2-3; TRBD1 agrees at 7 bases. V trimming: 3 bases; J trimming: 0 bases; junction bases outside the gene matches: 7. Germline loops: CDR1 SGHKS, CDR2 YYEKEE (reference sequence). The CDR3 is 16 amino acids. CDR3 in amino acids: CASSSLPGQSTDTQYF. Here the CDR3 DNA reads TGTGCCAGCAGCTCATTGCCGGGACAGAGCACAGATACGCAGTATTTT.